This note documents a single T cell receptor (beta chain) sequence. This record belongs to a study of molecular identifiers for immune sequencing clone quantification. TCRdb ran MiXCR on the PCR reads and lists one entry per CDR3 protein. The profile shows 100,000 or so distinct CDR3 sequences, about 32% of them singletons. Germline values: CDR1 MNHEY, CDR2 SVGEGT. The J segment lost 4 bases and the V segment lost 10 bases, leaving 6 bases of the junction unmatched. This CDR3 comprises 13 residues. The chain combines TRBV6-2 or TRBV6-3 with TRBJ1-5, with 8 nucleotides matching TRBD1. This clonotype was sampled from a human donor in good health. Some libraries in this study had Jurkat cell RNA spiked in. Sequenced input: naive CD8+ T cells from blood, with Jurkat cell RNA spiked in. Indicated subset: FACS-sorted CD8+CD4-CCR7+CD45RA+ naive T cells. The CDR3, as DNA: TGTGCCACCCGGGACAGGACGAATCAGCCCCAGCATTTT. This codes for CATRDRTNQPQHF.